Included here is one T cell receptor (beta chain) sequence, with context. This table comes from immunoSEQ multiplex PCR, and its TCRdb copy is limited to in-frame clones, with some not included. The top ten clones hold 2.4% of a sample with over 75,000 clones, approximately 91% of them seen once. The entry originates in a study of T cell responses to AZD1222 COVID-19 vaccine. CDR1 is SGHNT, CDR2 YYREEE, per germline (reference sequence). This CDR3 spans 13 amino acids. V lost 4 bases to trimming and J lost 4 bases, with 10 bases between them. This sequence was found in an adult in good health. The chain couples TRBV5-4 to TRBJ2-3; D is unresolved. The specimen comprised peripheral blood, sampled on day 0 of AZD1222 vaccination. The chain's CDR3 is CASSAALADTQYF. The CDR3 bases are TGTGCCAGCAGCGCCGCCCTAGCAGATACGCAGTATTTT.